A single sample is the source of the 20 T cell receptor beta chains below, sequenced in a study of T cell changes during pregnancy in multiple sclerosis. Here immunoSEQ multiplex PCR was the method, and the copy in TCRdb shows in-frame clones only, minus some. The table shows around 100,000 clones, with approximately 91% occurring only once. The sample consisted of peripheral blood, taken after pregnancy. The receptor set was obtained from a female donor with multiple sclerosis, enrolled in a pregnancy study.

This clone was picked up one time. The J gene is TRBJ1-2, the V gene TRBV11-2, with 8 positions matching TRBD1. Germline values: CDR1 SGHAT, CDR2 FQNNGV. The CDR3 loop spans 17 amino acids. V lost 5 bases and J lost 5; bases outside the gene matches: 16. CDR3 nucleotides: TGTGCCAGCAGCAAACCGGGACAGGCCCAATTAGGATATGGCTACACCTTC. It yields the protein CASSKPGQAQLGYGYTF.

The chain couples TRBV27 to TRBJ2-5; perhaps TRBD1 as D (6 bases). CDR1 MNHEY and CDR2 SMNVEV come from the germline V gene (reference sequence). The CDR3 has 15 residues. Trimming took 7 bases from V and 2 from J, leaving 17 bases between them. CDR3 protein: CASKQDSWPQETQYF. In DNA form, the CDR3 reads TGTGCCAGCAAACAGGACAGTTGGCCACAAGAGACCCAGTACTTC.

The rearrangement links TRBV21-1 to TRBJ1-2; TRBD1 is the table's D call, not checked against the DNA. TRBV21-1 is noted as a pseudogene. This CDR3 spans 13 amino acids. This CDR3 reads CASSLRQTRGYTF. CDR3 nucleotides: TGTGCCAGCAGCCTACGACAGACTCGGGGCTACACCTTC.

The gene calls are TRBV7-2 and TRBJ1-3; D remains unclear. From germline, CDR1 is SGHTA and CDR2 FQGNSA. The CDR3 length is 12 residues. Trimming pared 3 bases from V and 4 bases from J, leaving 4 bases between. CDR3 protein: CASSFGGNTIYF. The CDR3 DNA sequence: TGTGCCAGCAGCTTCGGGGGAAACACCATATATTTT. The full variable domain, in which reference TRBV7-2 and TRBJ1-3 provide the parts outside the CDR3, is GAGVSQSPSNKVTEKGKDVELRCDPISGHTALYWYRQSLGQGLEFLIYFQGNSAPDKSGLPSDRFSAERTGGSVSTLTIQRTQQEDSAVYLCASSFGGNTIYFGEGSWLTVV.

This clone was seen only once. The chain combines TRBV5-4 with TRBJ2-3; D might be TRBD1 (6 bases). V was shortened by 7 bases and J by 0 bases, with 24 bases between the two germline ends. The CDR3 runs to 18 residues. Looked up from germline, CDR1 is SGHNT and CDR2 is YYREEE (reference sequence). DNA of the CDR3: TGTGCCAGCTCTGCGCAGCTTGGGTTGGGGACAAGCACAGATACGCAGTATTTT. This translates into CASSAQLGLGTSTDTQYF.

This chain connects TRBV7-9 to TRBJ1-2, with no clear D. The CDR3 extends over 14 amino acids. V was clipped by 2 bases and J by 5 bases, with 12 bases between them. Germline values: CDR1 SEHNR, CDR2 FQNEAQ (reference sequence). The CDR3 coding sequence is TGTGCCAGCAGCTTAAGTACGGTTAAATATGGCTACACCTTC. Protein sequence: CASSLSTVKYGYTF.

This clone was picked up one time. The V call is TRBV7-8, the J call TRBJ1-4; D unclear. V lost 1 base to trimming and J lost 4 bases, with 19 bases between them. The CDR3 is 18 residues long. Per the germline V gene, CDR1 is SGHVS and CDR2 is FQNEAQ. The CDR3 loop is CASSLDGLLLTGNEKLFF. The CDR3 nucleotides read TGTGCCAGCAGCTTAGATGGACTTCTCCTGACTGGTAATGAAAAACTGTTTTTT.

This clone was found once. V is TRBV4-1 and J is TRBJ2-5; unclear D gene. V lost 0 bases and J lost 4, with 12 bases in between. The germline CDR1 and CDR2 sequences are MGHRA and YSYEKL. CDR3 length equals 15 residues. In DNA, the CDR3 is TGCGCCAGCAGCCAAGAGAACAGCCTAAGAGAGACCCAGTACTTC. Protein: CASSQENSLRETQYF.

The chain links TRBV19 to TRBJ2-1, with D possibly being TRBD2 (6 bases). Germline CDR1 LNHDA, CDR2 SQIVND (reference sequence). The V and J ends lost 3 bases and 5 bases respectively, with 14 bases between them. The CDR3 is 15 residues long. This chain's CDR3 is CASSIWRGGNNEQFF. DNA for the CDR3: TGTGCCAGTAGTATCTGGAGGGGTGGCAACAATGAGCAGTTCTTC.

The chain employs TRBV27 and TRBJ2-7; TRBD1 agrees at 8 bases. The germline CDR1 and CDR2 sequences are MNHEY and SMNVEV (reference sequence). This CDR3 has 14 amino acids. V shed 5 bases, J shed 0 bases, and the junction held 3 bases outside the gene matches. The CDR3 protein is CASSEDRVSYEQYF. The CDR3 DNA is TGTGCCAGCAGTGAGGACAGGGTCTCCTACGAGCAGTACTTC.

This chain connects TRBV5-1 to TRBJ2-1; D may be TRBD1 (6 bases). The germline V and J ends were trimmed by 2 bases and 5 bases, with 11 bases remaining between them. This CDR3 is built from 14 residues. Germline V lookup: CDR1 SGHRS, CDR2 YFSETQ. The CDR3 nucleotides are TGCGCCAGCAGCTTAGAGGGGGTTAACAATGAGCAGTTCTTC. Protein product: CASSLEGVNNEQFF.

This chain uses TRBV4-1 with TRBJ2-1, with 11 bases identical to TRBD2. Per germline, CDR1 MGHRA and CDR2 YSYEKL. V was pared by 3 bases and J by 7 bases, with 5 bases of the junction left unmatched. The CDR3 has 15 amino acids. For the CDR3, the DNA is TGCGCCAGCAGCCATATAGCGGGGGGGCGTAATGAGCAGTTCTTC. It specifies CASSHIAGGRNEQFF.

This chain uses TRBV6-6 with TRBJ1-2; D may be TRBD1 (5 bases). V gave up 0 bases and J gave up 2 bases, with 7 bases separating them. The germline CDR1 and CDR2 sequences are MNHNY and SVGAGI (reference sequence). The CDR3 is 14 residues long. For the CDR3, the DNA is TGTGCCAGCAGTTACTCGAAGGGGAACTATGGCTACACCTTC. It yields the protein CASSYSKGNYGYTF.

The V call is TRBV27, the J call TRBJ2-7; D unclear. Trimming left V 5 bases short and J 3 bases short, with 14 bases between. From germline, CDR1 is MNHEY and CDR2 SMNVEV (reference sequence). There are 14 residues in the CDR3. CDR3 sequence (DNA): TGTGCCAGCAGTCCGTCCACCTCGGGCTACGAGCAGTACTTC. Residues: CASSPSTSGYEQYF.

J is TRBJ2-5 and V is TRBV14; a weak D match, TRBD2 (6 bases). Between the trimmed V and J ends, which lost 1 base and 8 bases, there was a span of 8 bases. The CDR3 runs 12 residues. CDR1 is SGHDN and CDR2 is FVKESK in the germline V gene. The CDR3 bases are TGTGCCAGCAGCCAAGTGGGGGGTACCCAGTACTTC. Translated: CASSQVGGTQYF.

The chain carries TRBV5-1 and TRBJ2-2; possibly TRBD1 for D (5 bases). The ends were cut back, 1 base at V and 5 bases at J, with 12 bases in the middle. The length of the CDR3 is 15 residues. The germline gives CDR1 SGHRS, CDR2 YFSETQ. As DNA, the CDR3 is TGCGCCAGCAGCTTGAATAGGGGTGAAACCGGGGAGCTGTTTTTT. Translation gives CASSLNRGETGELFF.

CDR3 sequence reads: CASSQRGLQETQYF. Written as DNA, the CDR3 is TGTGCCAGCTCACAACGGGGGTTGCAAGAGACCCAGTACTTC. The chain has TRBV18 and TRBJ2-5; possibly TRBD2 for D (6 bases). The CDR3 is 14 residues long. Trimming shortened V by 4 bases and J by 2 bases, and 11 bases separated the two germline ends. Germline values: CDR1 KGHSH, CDR2 LQKENI.

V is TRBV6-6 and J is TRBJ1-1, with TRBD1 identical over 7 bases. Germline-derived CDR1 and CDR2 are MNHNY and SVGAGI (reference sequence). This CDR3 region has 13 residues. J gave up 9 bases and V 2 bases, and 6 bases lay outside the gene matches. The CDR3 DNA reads TGTGCCAGCAGTTACCCCGACAGGGAAAAAGCTTTCTTT. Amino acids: CASSYPDREKAFF.

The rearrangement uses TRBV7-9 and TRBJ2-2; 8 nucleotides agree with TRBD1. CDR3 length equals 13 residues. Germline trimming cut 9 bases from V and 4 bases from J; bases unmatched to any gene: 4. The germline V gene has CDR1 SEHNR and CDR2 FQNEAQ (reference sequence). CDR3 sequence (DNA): TGTGCCAGTGGAACAGGGGGCACCGGGGAGCTGTTTTTT. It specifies CASGTGGTGELFF. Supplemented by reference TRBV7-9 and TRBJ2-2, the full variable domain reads DTGVSQNPRHKITKRGQNVTFRCDPISEHNRLYWYRQTLGQGPEFLTYFQNEAQLEKSRLLSDRFSAERPKGSFSTLEIQRTEQGDSAMYLCASGTGGTGELFFGEGSRLTVL.

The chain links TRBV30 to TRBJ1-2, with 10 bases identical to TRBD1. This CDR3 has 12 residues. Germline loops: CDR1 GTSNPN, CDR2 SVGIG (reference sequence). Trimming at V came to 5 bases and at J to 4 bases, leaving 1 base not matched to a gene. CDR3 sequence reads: CAWDRGLYGYTF. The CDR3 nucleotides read TGTGCCTGGGACAGGGGGCTCTATGGCTACACCTTC.